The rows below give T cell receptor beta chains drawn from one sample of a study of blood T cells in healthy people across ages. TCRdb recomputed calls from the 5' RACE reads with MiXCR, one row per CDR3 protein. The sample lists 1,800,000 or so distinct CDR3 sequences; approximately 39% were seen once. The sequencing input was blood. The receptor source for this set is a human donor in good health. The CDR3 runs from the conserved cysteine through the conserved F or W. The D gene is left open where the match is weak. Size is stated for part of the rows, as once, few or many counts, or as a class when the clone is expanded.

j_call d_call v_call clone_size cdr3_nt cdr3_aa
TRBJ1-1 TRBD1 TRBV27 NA TGTGCCAGCGTACAGGGGGCCTTGAACACTGAAGCTTTCTTT CASVQGALNTEAFF
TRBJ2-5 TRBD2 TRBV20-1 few TGCAGTGCTAGAGATCCTAGCGGGGACGGAGAGACCCAGTACTTC CSARDPSGDGETQYF
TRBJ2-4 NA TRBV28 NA TGTGCCAGCAGTTTAAATCGGCGCGTGGAGCAGTACTTC CASSLNRRVEQYF
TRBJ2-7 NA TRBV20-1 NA TGCAGCGCTAGAGAGTTAAGAGTATCCTACGAGCAGTACTTC CSARELRVSYEQYF
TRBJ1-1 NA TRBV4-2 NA TGTGCCAGCAGCCGCCGGGACTCAGAGACTGAAGCTTTCTTT CASSRRDSETEAFF
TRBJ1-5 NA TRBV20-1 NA TGCAGTGCTAGAAAGACAGGAGAGCCCCAGCATTTT CSARKTGEPQHF
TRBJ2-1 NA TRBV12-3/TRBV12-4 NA TGTGCCAGCAGTGTAGCCCCTGACACGATTTCGGATGAGCAGTTCTTC CASSVAPDTISDEQFF
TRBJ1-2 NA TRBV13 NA TGTGCCAGCAGCTTAGGTCGAAATGGGGGAAATGGCTACACCTTC CASSLGRNGGNGYTF
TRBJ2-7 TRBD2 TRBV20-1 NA TGCAGTGCTAACCCCTTAGCGGGGGGCGACTACAATGAGCAGTACTTC CSANPLAGGDYNEQYF
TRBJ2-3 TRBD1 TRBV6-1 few TGTGCCAGCAGTCCTGGACAGGGCAGGAGCACAGATACGCAGTATTTT CASSPGQGRSTDTQYF
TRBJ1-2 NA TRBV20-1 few TGCAGTGCTAGAGATCCGACTGTCCCTAACTATGGCTACACCTTC CSARDPTVPNYGYTF
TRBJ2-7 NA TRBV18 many TGTGCCAGCAGCTTAGTTGGGGGCCTCGACGAGCAGTACTTC CASSLVGGLDEQYF
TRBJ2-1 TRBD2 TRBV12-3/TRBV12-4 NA TGTGCCAGCAGTTTCGGGACTAACCCCAATGAGCAGTTCTTC CASSFGTNPNEQFF
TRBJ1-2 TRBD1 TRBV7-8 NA TGTGCCAGCAGCTTAAGGACAGGGGGAATGGCTCCTGGCTACACCTTC CASSLRTGGMAPGYTF
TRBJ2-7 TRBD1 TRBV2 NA TGTGCCTGCAGTCCGGGACAGGCTCTCGAGCAGTACTTC CACSPGQALEQYF
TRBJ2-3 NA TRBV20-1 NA TGCAGTGCTTATCAGGGGGATACGCAGTATTTT CSAYQGDTQYF
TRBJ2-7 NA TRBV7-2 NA TGTGCCAGCAGCACCTTTCGGGACAACTACGAGCAGTACTTC CASSTFRDNYEQYF
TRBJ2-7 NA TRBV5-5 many TGTGCCAGCAGCTTTTTTGCGGGAAGCTCCTACGAGCAGTACTTC CASSFFAGSSYEQYF
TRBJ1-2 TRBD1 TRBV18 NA TGTGCCAGCTCACCGTCAAGGGACAGGGCGAACTATGGCTACACCTTC CASSPSRDRANYGYTF